These T cell receptor beta chains were read from a single sample in a study of T-cell memory formation after mild COVID-19. From the 5' RACE reads, TCRdb called clonotypes with MiXCR, one entry per CDR3 protein. The sample includes roughly 150,000 distinct CDR3 sequences, 20% to 25% of them seen just once. Sequencing was performed on PBMCs or a T cell subset sorted from them (not recorded which). Receptors originate from an adult woman who had mild COVID-19 (a few samples of this study predate the infection). Cell type and time point are not known. The CDR3 runs from the conserved cysteine through the conserved F or W. The order of the fields is D gene, V gene, J gene, CDR3 protein. The D gene is left open where the match is weak.

-,TRBV3-1,TRBJ1-1,CASSQGWGILEAFF
-,TRBV29-1,TRBJ2-5,CSVEAGRGHETQYF
-,TRBV29-1,TRBJ1-1,CSVATGTEAFF
-,TRBV29-1,TRBJ2-3,CSVTGPAADTQYF
-,TRBV7-8,TRBJ2-3,CASSLGSVGDTQYF
TRBD2,TRBV6-2/TRBV6-3,TRBJ2-7,CASSPGLSLEQYF
-,TRBV30,TRBJ1-2,CAWGRPYGYTF
TRBD2,TRBV25-1,TRBJ2-1,CASSEYSLAGANEQFF
TRBD2,TRBV7-6,TRBJ2-7,CASSNGLAAYEQYF
TRBD1,TRBV6-5,TRBJ1-5,CASSSTGGASNQPQHF
TRBD2,TRBV24-1,TRBJ2-3,CATSDPRGYGDTQYF
-,TRBV12-3/TRBV12-4,TRBJ2-3,CASMIISVGTGIDTQYF
-,TRBV4-1,TRBJ2-1,CASSPSFDEQFF
-,TRBV4-1,TRBJ2-1,CASSQAEDEQFF
-,TRBV9,TRBJ2-7,CASGSPGEQYF
TRBD1,TRBV10-3,TRBJ2-5,CAISEPGQDPQETQYF
TRBD1,TRBV7-9,TRBJ2-7,CASTLGQGAAYEQYF
-,TRBV3-1,TRBJ1-1,CASSAGQYTEAFF
-,TRBV6-2/TRBV6-3,TRBJ2-1,CASSYPNEQFF
TRBD1,TRBV7-8,TRBJ2-7,CASSTGTGGLEQYF
TRBD1,TRBV7-9,TRBJ2-7,CASSLEKGAGAYEQYF
-,TRBV7-9,TRBJ2-7,CASSLGMRYEQYF
TRBD1,TRBV7-9,TRBJ2-7,CASSYRPSGQGSYEQYF
-,TRBV19,TRBJ2-1,CASSRGVITPNEQFF
TRBD1,TRBV5-6,TRBJ2-3,CASSHGQGESVQYF
-,TRBV7-9,TRBJ2-5,CASSPGQHSNQENQYF
TRBD1,TRBV27,TRBJ2-7,CASSGTGGARVEQYF
-,TRBV5-6,TRBJ2-7,CASSSLGQFYEQYF
-,TRBV12-3/TRBV12-4,TRBJ1-2,CASSSHLAANYGYTF
-,TRBV12-3/TRBV12-4,TRBJ2-1,CASRSQDSYNEQFF
TRBD1,TRBV5-1,TRBJ2-7,CASSLGTGGHLSYEQYF
TRBD1,TRBV12-3/TRBV12-4,TRBJ2-2,CASSLPTTGVSDTGELFF
-,TRBV4-3,TRBJ1-1,CASSQDMSVNTEAFF
-,TRBV15,TRBJ2-7,CATSRKGGSEQYF
TRBD2,TRBV7-2,TRBJ2-7,CASRPTSGLPYEQYF
-,TRBV4-1,TRBJ2-7,CASSQVGLSYEQYF
-,TRBV7-9,TRBJ2-1,CASSLGAPGNEQFF
TRBD1,TRBV12-5,TRBJ2-7,CASGGQGIYEQYF
-,TRBV6-1,TRBJ2-1,CASEGSMGSGENEQFF
-,TRBV6-4,TRBJ2-3,CASSDSWGGTDTQYF
TRBD2,TRBV29-1,TRBJ2-7,CSPGASGINNYEQYF
-,TRBV4-1,TRBJ1-1,CASSPRGDDGNTEAFF
-,TRBV3-1,TRBJ2-7,CASSQVTQGYPYEQYF
-,TRBV18,TRBJ2-7,CASAYVPGQIYEQYF
-,TRBV9,TRBJ1-1,CASSPRPDGMVEAFF